Following are 9 T cell receptor beta chains from one sample sequenced in a study of Graves' ophthalmopathy and Graves' hyperthyroidism. As the template, RNA transcripts were used to amplify TCR beta CDR3 regions. RT-PCR in the first round used HTBI primers; a second-round multiplex PCR followed. TCRdb reanalysed the multiplex PCR reads using MiXCR and keeps one entry per CDR3 protein. The sample yields around 1,000,000 distinct CDR3 sequences, around a third seen once. Sequenced: peripheral blood or thyroid tissue (not recorded which). The receptors were gathered from an adult man with Graves' hyperthyroidism.

This clonotype has ten or more counts. V gene TRBV24-1 combines with J gene TRBJ1-1; 10 nucleotides align to TRBD1. CDR1 KGHDR and CDR2 SFDVKD come from the germline V gene. This CDR3 is built from 13 residues. Losses at the gene ends were 7 bases for V and 5 bases for J; bases not matched to a gene: 3. CDR3 loop: CATRGQGRTEAFF. CDR3 DNA: TGTGCCACCAGGGGACAGGGGAGGACTGAAGCTTTCTTT.

A note on this clonotype: A read error is possible here, since a much larger clone lies one base away. V usage is TRBV9 and J usage is TRBJ2-7; TRBD2 matches 8 bases. This CDR3 spans 15 amino acids. The trim removed 3 bases at V and 2 bases at J, leaving 7 bases unmatched. Germline CDR1 reads SGDLS; CDR2 reads YYNGEE. Here the CDR3 reads CASSGSGARTYEQYF. The CDR3 DNA reads TGTGCCAGCAGCGGTAGCGGGGCCCGCACCTACGAGCAGTACTTC.

The chain carries TRBV7-4 and TRBJ1-6; D gene unclear. The CDR3 runs 15 residues. Per the germline V gene, CDR1 is SGHVT and CDR2 is SQSDAQ. Between the trimmed V and J ends, which lost 5 bases and 14 bases, there was a span of 22 bases. Here the CDR3 DNA reads TGTGCCAGCAGCGTCCCCGGTGGACCGTCTTTATCCCTCCACTTT. Protein: CASSVPGGPSLSLHF. The whole variable domain, remainder taken from reference TRBV7-4 and TRBJ1-6, is GAGVSQSPRYKVAKRGRDVALRCDSISGHVTLYWYRQTLGQGSEVLTYSQSDAQRDKSGRPSGRFSAERPERSVSTLKIQRTEQGDSAVYLCASSVPGGPSLSLHFGNGTRLTVT.

The gene calls are TRBV28 and TRBJ2-7, with D maybe TRBD2 (5 bases). Germline CDR1 MDHEN, CDR2 SYDVKM. The CDR3 length is 12 residues. V gave up 7 bases and J gave up 2 bases, with 9 bases separating them. The CDR3 nucleotides are TGTGCCAGCAAGGCTAGCACCTACGAGCAGTACTTC. Its translation is CASKASTYEQYF. Looking up the rest from reference TRBV28 and TRBJ2-7 gives the full variable domain: DVKVTQSSRYLVKRTGEKVFLECVQDMDHENMFWYRQDPGLGLRLIYFSYDVKMKEKGDIPEGYSVSREKKERFSLILESASTNQTSMYLCASKASTYEQYFGPGTRLTVT.

V and J are TRBV5-4 and TRBJ2-7, with 10 bases identical to TRBD1. Germline-derived CDR1 and CDR2 are SGHNT and YYREEE (reference sequence). With V trimmed by 4 bases and J by 2 bases, 9 bases remained unmatched. This CDR3 comprises 16 residues. The DNA of the CDR3 is TGTGCCAGCAGCGAAAACCCGGGACAGGGGACCTACGAGCAGTACTTC. Translating gives CASSENPGQGTYEQYF.

The chain combines TRBV2 with TRBJ2-6; D possibly corresponds to TRBD2 (5 bases). Germline loops: CDR1 SNHLY, CDR2 FYNNEI. CDR3 size: 15 residues. V was shortened by 5 bases and J by 2 bases, with 10 bases between the two germline ends. CDR3 protein: CASSFWGAGANVLTF. Written as DNA, the CDR3 is TGTGCCAGCAGTTTTTGGGGAGCTGGGGCCAACGTCCTGACTTTC.

The gene calls are TRBV12-3 or TRBV12-4 and TRBJ1-2; D not resolved. V gave up 7 bases and J gave up 7 bases, with 16 bases separating them. This CDR3 is 13 amino acids long. CDR3 DNA: TGTGCCAGCACCCTGGTAGGGCATTTTGGCTACACCTTC. Encoded protein: CASTLVGHFGYTF.

This clonotype was found many times. The chain is built from TRBV24-1 and TRBJ2-5, with TRBD1 identical over 7 bases. Germline CDR1 is KGHDR and CDR2 is SFDVKD. The CDR3 loop spans 12 amino acids. V lost 10 bases, J lost 4 bases, and 5 bases stayed unmatched. The CDR3 coding sequence is TGTGCCACTTCGACAGGGCGAGAGACCCAGTACTTC. Protein sequence: CATSTGRETQYF.

This clonotype occurred once. This chain uses TRBV2 with TRBJ1-1; possibly TRBD1 for D (5 bases). V was pared by 5 bases and J by 5 bases, with 12 bases between. Germline loops: CDR1 SNHLY, CDR2 FYNNEI. This CDR3 has 13 residues. CDR3 sequence: CASSNKQATEAFF. In DNA, the CDR3 is TGTGCCAGCAGTAACAAACAGGCAACTGAAGCTTTCTTT. Looking up the rest from reference TRBV2 and TRBJ1-1 gives the full variable domain: EPEVTQTPSHQVTQMGQEVILRCVPISNHLYFYWYRQILGQKVEFLVSFYNNEISEKSEIFDDQFSVERPDGSNFTLKIRSTKLEDSAMYFCASSNKQATEAFFGQGTRLTVV.